What follows are 5 T cell receptor beta chains derived from one specimen sequenced in a study of blood T cell repertoires in COVID-19. Libraries were prepared by immunoSEQ multiplex PCR; TCRdb keeps only in-frame clonotypes and omits some of them. The sample yields about 17,000 clones, roughly three quarters seen once. Material for sequencing was peripheral blood. The receptors stem from a man in his 60s with active or convalescent COVID-19.

V usage is TRBV28 and J usage is TRBJ2-2, with 7 nucleotides matching TRBD2. Germline CDR1 reads MDHEN; CDR2 reads SYDVKM. J was trimmed by 2 bases and V by 8 bases; bases with no gene match: 5. CDR3 length: 14 amino acids. CDR3 sequence reads: CASLLAVNTGELFF. The CDR3 DNA reads TGTGCCAGCCTTCTAGCGGTTAACACCGGGGAGCTGTTTTTT.

The chain recombines TRBV5-1 with TRBJ2-1; TRBD2 agrees at 9 bases. Germline assignment: CDR1 SGHRS and CDR2 YFSETQ. After removal of 6 bases from V and 6 bases from J, the junction contained 13 bases not matched to a gene. The CDR3 covers 16 residues. In DNA form, the CDR3 reads TGCGCCAGCACCTTAAGCGCACTAGCGGGTTCCAATGAGCAGTTCTTC. Translating it yields CASTLSALAGSNEQFF.

This clone was seen once. J is TRBJ2-5 and V is TRBV5-6, with D possibly being TRBD1 (6 bases). From germline, CDR1 is SGHDT and CDR2 YYEEEE. Trimming shortened V by 5 bases and J by 0 bases, and 11 bases separated the two germline ends. This CDR3 is 14 amino acids long. CDR3 in DNA: TGTGCCAGCAGTCTGAGGGGGAACCAAGAGACCCAGTACTTC. It is translated as CASSLRGNQETQYF. The whole variable domain, remainder taken from reference TRBV5-6 and TRBJ2-5, is DAGVTQSPTHLIKTRGQQVTLRCSPKSGHDTVSWYQQALGQGPQFIFQYYEEEERQRGNFPDRFSGHQFPNYSSELNVNALLLGDSALYLCASSLRGNQETQYFGPGTRLLVL.

The rearrangement joins TRBV19 to TRBJ2-2, with TRBD2 matching 7 bases. The length of the CDR3 is 19 residues. J gave up 2 bases and V 3 bases, and 15 bases lay outside the gene matches. CDR1 and CDR2 from the germline V gene are LNHDA and SQIVND (reference sequence). The CDR3 reads CASSIYGISGTTNTGELFF. The CDR3 coding sequence is TGTGCCAGTAGTATCTACGGTATTTCGGGGACTACCAACACCGGGGAGCTGTTTTTT. The full variable domain, its missing parts supplied by reference TRBV19 and TRBJ2-2, is DGGITQSPKYLFRKEGQNVTLSCEQNLNHDAMYWYRQDPGQGLRLIYYSQIVNDFQKGDIAEGYSVSREKKESFPLTVTSAQKNPTAFYLCASSIYGISGTTNTGELFFGEGSRLTVL.

The rearrangement uses TRBV24-1 and TRBJ2-2, with 8 positions matching TRBD2. Germline V gene data show CDR1 as KGHDR and CDR2 as SFDVKD. The CDR3 sequence is 14 residues long. Losses at the gene ends were 5 bases for V and 7 bases for J; bases not matched to a gene: 5. CDR3 DNA: TGTGCCACCAGTGCCCCCCTAGCGGGCGGGGAGCTGTTTTTT. The encoded protein is CATSAPLAGGELFF.